This section outlines one TCR beta chain sequence together with its context. At one end, the junction sequence differs from germline, possibly due to a read error. The data derive from a study of T cells in Graves' hyperthyroidism and ophthalmopathy. Patients counted as stable if ophthalmopathy did not develop within 18 months. Patients were excluded because of uncontrolled infection, other autoimmune disease, pregnancy or lactation. The investigators amplified TCR beta CDR3 regions from RNA transcripts. Primed by the HTBI set, a first-round RT-PCR was run on the TCR CDR3. MiXCR, run by TCRdb on the multiplex PCR reads, gives a single entry per CDR3 protein. The sample yields hundreds of thousands of distinct CDR3 sequences, around 15% seen once. Germline V gives CDR1 ENHRY, CDR2 SYGVKD. CDR3 size: 13 residues.

Sequenced: blood. This chain links TRBV10-3 with TRBJ2-1; no reliable D call. The receptor was isolated from a woman aged 25 to 45 with Graves' hyperthyroidism. The CDR3 spells CVISVGSFNEQFF. The CDR3 region has the DNA TGTGTCATCAGTGTGGGTAGTTTCAATGAGCAGTTCTTC.